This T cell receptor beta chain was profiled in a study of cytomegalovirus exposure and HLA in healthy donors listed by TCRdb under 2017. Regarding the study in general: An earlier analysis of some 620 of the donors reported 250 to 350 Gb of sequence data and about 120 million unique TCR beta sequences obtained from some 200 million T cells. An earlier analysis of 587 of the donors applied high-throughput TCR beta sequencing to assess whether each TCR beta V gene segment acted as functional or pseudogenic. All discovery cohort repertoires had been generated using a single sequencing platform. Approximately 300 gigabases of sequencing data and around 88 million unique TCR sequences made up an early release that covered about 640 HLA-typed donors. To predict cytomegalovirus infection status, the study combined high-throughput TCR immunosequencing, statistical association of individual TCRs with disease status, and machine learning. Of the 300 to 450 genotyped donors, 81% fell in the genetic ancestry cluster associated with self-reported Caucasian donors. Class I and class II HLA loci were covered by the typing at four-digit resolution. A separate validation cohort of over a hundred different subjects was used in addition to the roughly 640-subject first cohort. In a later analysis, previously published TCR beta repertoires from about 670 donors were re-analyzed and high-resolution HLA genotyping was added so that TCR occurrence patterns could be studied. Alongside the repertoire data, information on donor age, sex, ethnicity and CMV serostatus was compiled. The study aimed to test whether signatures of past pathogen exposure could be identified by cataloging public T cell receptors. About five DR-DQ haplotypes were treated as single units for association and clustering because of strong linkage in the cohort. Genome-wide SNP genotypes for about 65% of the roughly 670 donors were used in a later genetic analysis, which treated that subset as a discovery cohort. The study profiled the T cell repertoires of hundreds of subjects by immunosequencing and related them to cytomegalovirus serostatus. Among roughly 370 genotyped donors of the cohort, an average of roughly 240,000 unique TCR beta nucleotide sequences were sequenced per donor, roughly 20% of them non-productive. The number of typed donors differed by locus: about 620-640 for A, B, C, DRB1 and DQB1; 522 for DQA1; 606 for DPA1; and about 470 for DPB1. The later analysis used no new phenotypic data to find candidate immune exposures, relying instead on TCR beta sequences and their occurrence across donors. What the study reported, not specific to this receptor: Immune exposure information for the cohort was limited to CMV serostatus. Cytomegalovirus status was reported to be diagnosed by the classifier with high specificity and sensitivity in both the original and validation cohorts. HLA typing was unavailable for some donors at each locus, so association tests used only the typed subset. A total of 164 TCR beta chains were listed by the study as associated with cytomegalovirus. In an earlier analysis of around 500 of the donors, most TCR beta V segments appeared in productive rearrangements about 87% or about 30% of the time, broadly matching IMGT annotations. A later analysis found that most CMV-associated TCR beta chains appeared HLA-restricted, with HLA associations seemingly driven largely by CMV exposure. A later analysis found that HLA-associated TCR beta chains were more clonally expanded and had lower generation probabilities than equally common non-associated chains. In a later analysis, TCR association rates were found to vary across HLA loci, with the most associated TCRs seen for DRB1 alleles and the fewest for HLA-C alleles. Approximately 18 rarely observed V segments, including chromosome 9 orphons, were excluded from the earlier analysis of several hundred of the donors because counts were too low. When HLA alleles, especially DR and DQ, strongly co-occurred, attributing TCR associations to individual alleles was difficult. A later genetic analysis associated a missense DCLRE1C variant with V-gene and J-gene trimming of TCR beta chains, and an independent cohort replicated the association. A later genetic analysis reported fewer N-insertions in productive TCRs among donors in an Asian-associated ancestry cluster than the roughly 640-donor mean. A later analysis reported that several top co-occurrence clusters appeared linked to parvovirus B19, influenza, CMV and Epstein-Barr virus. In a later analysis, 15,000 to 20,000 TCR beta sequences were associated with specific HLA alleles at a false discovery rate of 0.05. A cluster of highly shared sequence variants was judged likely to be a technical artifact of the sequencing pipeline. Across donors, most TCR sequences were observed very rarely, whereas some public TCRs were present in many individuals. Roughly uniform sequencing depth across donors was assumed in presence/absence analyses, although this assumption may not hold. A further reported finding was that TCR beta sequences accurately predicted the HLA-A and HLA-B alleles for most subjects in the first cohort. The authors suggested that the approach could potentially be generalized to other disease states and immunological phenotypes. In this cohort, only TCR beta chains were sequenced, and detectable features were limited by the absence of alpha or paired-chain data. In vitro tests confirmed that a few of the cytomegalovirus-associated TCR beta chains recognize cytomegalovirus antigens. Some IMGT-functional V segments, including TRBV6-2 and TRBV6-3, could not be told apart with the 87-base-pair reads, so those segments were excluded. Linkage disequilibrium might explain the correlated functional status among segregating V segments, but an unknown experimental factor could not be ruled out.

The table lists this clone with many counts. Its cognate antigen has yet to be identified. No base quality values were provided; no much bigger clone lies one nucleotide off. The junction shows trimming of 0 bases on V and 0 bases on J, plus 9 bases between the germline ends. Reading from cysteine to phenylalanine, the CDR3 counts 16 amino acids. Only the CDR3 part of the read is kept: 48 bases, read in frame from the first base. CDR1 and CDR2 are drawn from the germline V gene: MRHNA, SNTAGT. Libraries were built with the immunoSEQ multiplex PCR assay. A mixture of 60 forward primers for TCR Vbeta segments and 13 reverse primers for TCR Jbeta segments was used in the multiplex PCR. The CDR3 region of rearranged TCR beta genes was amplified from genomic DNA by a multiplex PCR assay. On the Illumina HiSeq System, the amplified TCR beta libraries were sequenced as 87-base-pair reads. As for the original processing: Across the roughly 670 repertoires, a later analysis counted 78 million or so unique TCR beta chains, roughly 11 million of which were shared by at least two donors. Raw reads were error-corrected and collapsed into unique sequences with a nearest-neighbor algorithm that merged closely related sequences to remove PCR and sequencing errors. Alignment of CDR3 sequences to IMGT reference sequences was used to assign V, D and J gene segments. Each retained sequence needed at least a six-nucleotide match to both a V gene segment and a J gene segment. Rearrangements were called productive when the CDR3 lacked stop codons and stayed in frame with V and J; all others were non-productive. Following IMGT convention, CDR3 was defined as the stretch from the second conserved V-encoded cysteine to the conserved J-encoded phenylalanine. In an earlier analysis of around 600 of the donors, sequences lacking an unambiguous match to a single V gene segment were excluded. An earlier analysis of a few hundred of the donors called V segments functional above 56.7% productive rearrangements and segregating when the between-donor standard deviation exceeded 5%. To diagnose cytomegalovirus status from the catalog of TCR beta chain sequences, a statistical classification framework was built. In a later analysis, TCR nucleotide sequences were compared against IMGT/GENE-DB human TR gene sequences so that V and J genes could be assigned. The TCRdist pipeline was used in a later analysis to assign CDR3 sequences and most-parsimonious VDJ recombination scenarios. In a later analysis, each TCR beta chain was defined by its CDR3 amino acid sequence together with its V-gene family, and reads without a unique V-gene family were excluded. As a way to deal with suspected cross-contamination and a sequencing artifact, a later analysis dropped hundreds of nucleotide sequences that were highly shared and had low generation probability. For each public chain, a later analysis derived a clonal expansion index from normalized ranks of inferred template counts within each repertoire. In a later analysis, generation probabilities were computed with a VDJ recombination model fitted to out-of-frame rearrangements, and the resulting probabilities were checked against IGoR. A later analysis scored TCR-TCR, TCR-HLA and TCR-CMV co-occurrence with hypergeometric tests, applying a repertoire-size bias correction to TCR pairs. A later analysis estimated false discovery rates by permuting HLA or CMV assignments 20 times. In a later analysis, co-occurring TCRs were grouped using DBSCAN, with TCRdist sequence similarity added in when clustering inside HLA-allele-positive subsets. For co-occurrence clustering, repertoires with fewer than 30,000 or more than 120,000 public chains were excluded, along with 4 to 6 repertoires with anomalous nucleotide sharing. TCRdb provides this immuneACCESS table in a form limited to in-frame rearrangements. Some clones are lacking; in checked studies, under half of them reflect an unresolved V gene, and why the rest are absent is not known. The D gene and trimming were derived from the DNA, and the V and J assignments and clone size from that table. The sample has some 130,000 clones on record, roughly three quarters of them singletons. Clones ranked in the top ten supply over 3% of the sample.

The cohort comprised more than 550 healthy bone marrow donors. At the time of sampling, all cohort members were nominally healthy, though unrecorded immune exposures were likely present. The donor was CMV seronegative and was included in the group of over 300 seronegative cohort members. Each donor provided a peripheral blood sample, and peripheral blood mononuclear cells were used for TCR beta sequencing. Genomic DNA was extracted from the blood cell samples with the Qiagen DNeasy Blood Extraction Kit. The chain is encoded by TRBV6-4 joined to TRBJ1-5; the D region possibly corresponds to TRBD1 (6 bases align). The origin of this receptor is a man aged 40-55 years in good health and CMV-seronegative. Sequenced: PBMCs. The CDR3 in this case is CASSDSQGYSNQPQHF. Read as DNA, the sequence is TGTGCCAGCAGTGACTCACAGGGTTATAGCAATCAGCCCCAGCATTTT.